Each of the 28 T cell receptor beta chains below was sequenced from the same sample in a study of CD8 T cells in Susac syndrome. Roughly 0.5 to 1 ug RNA was reverse transcribed with random hexamers. TCRdb ran MiXCR on the immunoSEQ multiplex PCR reads and lists one entry per CDR3 protein. The sample has roughly 330,000 distinct CDR3 sequences, 92% seen once. Sequencing was carried out using CD4+ T cells from PBMCs. These receptors originate from a human donor with multiple sclerosis.

The chain uses TRBV19 and TRBJ2-3; TRBD1 matches 11 bases. The V gene end was trimmed by 7 bases and the J gene end by 5 bases; junction bases not matched to a gene: 8. The CDR3 spans 15 residues. Germline loops: CDR1 LNHDA, CDR2 SQIVND (reference sequence). The CDR3 sequence: CASNHWTGGVDTQYF. The DNA for the CDR3 is TGTGCCAGTAACCACTGGACAGGGGGCGTAGATACGCAGTATTTT.

The genes are TRBV10-3 and TRBJ2-7; 9 bases fit TRBD1. V lost 0 bases to trimming and J lost 3 bases; unmatched junction nucleotides: 9. CDR1 is ENHRY, CDR2 SYGVKD, per germline. The CDR3 is made up of 17 amino acids. The CDR3 nucleotides are TGTGCCATCAGTGAGTCGTGGGACAGGGTTCCCCACTACGAGCAGTACTTC. It encodes CAISESWDRVPHYEQYF.

This rearrangement joins TRBV9 to TRBJ2-2, with D possibly matching TRBD2 (6 bases). Germline loops: CDR1 SGDLS, CDR2 YYNGEE. The CDR3 is 14 amino acids. V lost 4 bases and J 9 bases, leaving 16 bases between the germline ends. In DNA form, the CDR3 reads TGTGCCAGCAGCCCCGTGGACTACCCCCGGGAGCTGTTTTTT. Protein sequence: CASSPVDYPRELFF.

The chain recombines TRBV6-5 with TRBJ2-4; D gene uncertain. Trimming shortened V by 2 bases and J by 5 bases, and 16 bases separated the two germline ends. The CDR3 runs 16 residues. CDR1 is MNHEY, CDR2 SVGAGI, per germline. DNA of the CDR3: TGTGCCAGCAGTTACAGGCCCGGTCGTCGGGAAAACATTCAGTACTTC. It specifies CASSYRPGRRENIQYF.

The V call is TRBV7-9, the J call TRBJ2-7, with a tentative D call TRBD1 (6 bases). The CDR3 runs 14 residues. V lost 3 bases to trimming and J lost 0 bases, with 9 bases between them. Germline V CDR1 and CDR2: SEHNR, FQNEAQ (reference sequence). CDR3 DNA: TGTGCCAGCAGCTTTACAGGGTTCTCCTACGAGCAGTACTTC. Translated: CASSFTGFSYEQYF.

The chain has TRBV9 and TRBJ1-5; a weak D match, TRBD1 (5 bases). This CDR3 comprises 14 residues. With 3 bases removed from V and 8 bases from J, the gap between germline ends came to 15 bases. Germline CDR1 reads SGDLS; CDR2 reads YYNGEE. CDR3 nucleotides: TGTGCCAGCAGCGGAACAGGTTTCGATGAGCCCCAGCATTTT. It translates to CASSGTGFDEPQHF.

A single count supports this clonotype. This chain joins TRBV28 and TRBJ2-3, with D perhaps matching TRBD1 or TRBD2 (5 bases each). Germline CDR1 reads MDHEN; CDR2 reads SYDVKM. This CDR3 comprises 14 residues. Trimming took 11 bases from V and 3 from J, leaving 18 bases between them. This CDR3 reads CAPFARGSTDTQYF. The CDR3 bases are TGTGCCCCCTTTGCGAGGGGCAGTACAGATACGCAGTATTTT.

This clonotype appeared once. The chain couples TRBV9 to TRBJ2-7; tentatively, D is TRBD1 (6 bases). CDR1 SGDLS and CDR2 YYNGEE come from the germline V gene. The V gene lost 0 bases and the J gene lost 3 bases, with 10 bases spanning the gap. This CDR3 is built from 14 residues. The CDR3 DNA follows: TGTGCCAGCAGCGTAGCGGTACAGGGCTACGAGCAGTACTTC. Translation gives CASSVAVQGYEQYF. The entire variable domain, with the rest obtained from reference TRBV9 and TRBJ2-7, is as follows: DSGVTQTPKHLITATGQRVTLRCSPRSGDLSVYWYQQSLDQGLQFLIQYYNGEERAKGNILERFSAQQFPDLHSELNLSSLELGDSALYFCASSVAVQGYEQYFGPGTRLTVT.

The chain employs TRBV30 and TRBJ2-2; D might be TRBD1 (6 bases). The CDR3 is made up of 13 amino acids. CDR1 and CDR2 from the germline V gene are GTSNPN and SVGIG (reference sequence). Deletions cut 6 bases from V and 1 base from J, with 9 bases between. The CDR3 region is CACTTGNTGELFF. CDR3 sequence (DNA): TGTGCCTGCACGACAGGGAACACCGGGGAGCTGTTTTTT.

The chain combines TRBV7-9 with TRBJ1-1, with a possible D match to TRBD1 (5 bases). The CDR3 is 16 residues long. Germline loops: CDR1 SEHNR, CDR2 FQNEAQ (reference sequence). Trimming took 5 bases from V and 6 from J, leaving 22 bases between them. The CDR3 loop is CASSRPKGRPSAEAFF. CDR3 coding DNA: TGTGCCAGCAGCCGTCCCAAGGGACGGCCTTCCGCTGAAGCTTTCTTT.

The V and J genes are TRBV11-2 and TRBJ2-1, with a tentative D call TRBD2 (7 bases). The CDR3 is 15 residues long. In germline, CDR1 is SGHAT, CDR2 FQNNGV. The V gene lost 8 bases and the J gene lost 2 bases, with 16 bases spanning the gap. CDR3 amino acids: CASAKGGGAYNEQFF. The CDR3 nucleotides are TGTGCCAGCGCGAAAGGAGGGGGGGCCTACAATGAGCAGTTCTTC.

The genes are TRBV5-6 and TRBJ1-2; 9 positions agree with TRBD1. V was clipped by 3 bases and J by 8 bases; unmatched bases: 5. This CDR3 spans 13 amino acids. In germline, CDR1 is SGHDT, CDR2 YYEEEE. The CDR3 DNA sequence: TGTGCCAGCAGCTGGGACAGGGTAAGCGGCTACACCTTC. Translated: CASSWDRVSGYTF.

This rearrangement joins TRBV7-2 to TRBJ1-6; possibly TRBD1 for D (5 bases). There are 14 residues in the CDR3. The V gene's germline CDR1 is SGHTA and CDR2 FQGNSA. V dropped 4 bases and J dropped 10 bases, with 14 bases sitting between them. Written as DNA, the CDR3 is TGTGCCAGCAGCTCCTCAGGGTTTTCGTCACCCCTCCACTTT. Protein: CASSSSGFSSPLHF.

This chain uses TRBV7-9 with TRBJ2-1; D is unclear. The CDR3 consists of 13 residues. The ends were cut back, 6 bases at V and 11 bases at J, with 17 bases in the middle. Germline lookup yields CDR1 SEHNR and CDR2 FQNEAQ (reference sequence). The CDR3 loop reads CASSRGLGSKQFF. The DNA of the CDR3 is TGTGCCAGCAGTCGAGGCCTGGGTTCAAAGCAGTTCTTC.

This chain links TRBV11-3 with TRBJ2-1, with D perhaps matching TRBD1 (6 bases). This CDR3 is 15 amino acids long. V was trimmed by 5 bases and J by 8 bases, leaving 19 bases between them. Germline V CDR1 and CDR2: SGHNT, YENEEA. The CDR3 protein is CASSVRTDLTYEQFF. The CDR3, as DNA: TGTGCCAGCAGCGTGCGGACAGACCTCACATATGAGCAGTTCTTC.

The V and J genes are TRBV29-1 and TRBJ1-1, with D possibly being TRBD1 (6 bases). CDR3 length: 12 residues. V lost 7 bases and J lost 6, with 15 bases in between. Germline CDR1 and CDR2: SQVTM and ANQGSEA. CDR3 DNA: TGCAGCGCCGACCCGGGGGGCGCTGAAGCTTTCTTT. Translated, it gives CSADPGGAEAFF.

The rearrangement links TRBV7-9 to TRBJ1-3, with D tentatively TRBD1 (6 bases). Germline CDR1 SEHNR, CDR2 FQNEAQ (reference sequence). This CDR3 comprises 14 residues. V was shortened by 5 bases and J by 7 bases, with 15 bases between the two germline ends. CDR3 amino acids: CASSLSDRRNTIYF. The CDR3 coding sequence is TGTGCCAGCAGCCTCTCTGACAGGCGGAACACCATATATTTT.

The chain couples TRBV2 to TRBJ2-1, with D possibly being TRBD1 or TRBD2 (6 bases each). The germline CDR1 and CDR2 sequences are SNHLY and FYNNEI. The CDR3 covers 15 residues. V was cut by 1 base and J by 3 bases, with 10 bases left in between. In DNA form, the CDR3 reads TGTGCCAGCAGTGAAGTGGGGGGACACTACAATGAGCAGTTCTTC. It codes for CASSEVGGHYNEQFF.

V gene TRBV7-9 combines with J gene TRBJ1-4; possibly TRBD1 for D (5 bases). CDR1 is SEHNR, CDR2 FQNEAQ, per germline (reference sequence). The CDR3 is 15 amino acids. The germline V and J ends were trimmed by 5 bases and 4 bases, with 14 bases remaining between them. CDR3 protein: CASSPRSGLNEKLFF. The CDR3, as DNA: TGTGCCAGCAGCCCCAGGTCGGGGCTTAATGAAAAACTGTTTTTT.

This chain uses TRBV12-3 or TRBV12-4 with TRBJ2-5; D perhaps matches TRBD2 (6 bases). The CDR3 sequence is 16 residues long. The V and J ends lost 6 bases and 7 bases respectively, with 24 bases between them. The CDR3 is CASSPSTGTLRGTQYF. The CDR3, as DNA: TGTGCCAGCAGCCCCTCGACGGGGACTTTGAGGGGGACCCAGTACTTC.

The chain joins TRBV7-2 to TRBJ2-7; D gene unclear. Per germline, CDR1 SGHTA and CDR2 FQGNSA. V was cut by 2 bases and J by 3 bases, with 11 bases left in between. CDR3 length equals 14 residues. CDR3 DNA sequence: TGTGCCAGCAGCTTAAGTCTCAGAATCTACGAGCAGTACTTC. Translating it yields CASSLSLRIYEQYF.

The V call is TRBV12-3 or TRBV12-4, the J call TRBJ1-1; no reliable D call. Trimming pared 2 bases from V and 1 base from J, leaving 8 bases between. The CDR3 runs 14 residues. The chain's CDR3 is CASSLFGENTEAFF. For the CDR3, the DNA is TGTGCCAGCAGTTTATTTGGCGAGAACACTGAAGCTTTCTTT.

The rearrangement joins TRBV7-9 to TRBJ2-3; no clear D. V was shortened by 5 bases and J by 2 bases, with 5 bases between the two germline ends. The CDR3 totals 12 residues. CDR1 and CDR2 (germline): SEHNR, FQNEAQ (reference sequence). Here the CDR3 reads CASSTDTDTQYF. CDR3 bases: TGTGCCAGCAGCACGGACACAGATACGCAGTATTTT.

V gene TRBV29-1 combines with J gene TRBJ2-1; tentative D call: TRBD1 (6 bases). Germline-derived CDR1 and CDR2 are SQVTM and ANQGSEA. This CDR3 is 14 amino acids long. V lost 7 bases to trimming and J lost 4 bases, with 17 bases between them. CDR3 in DNA: TGCAGCGCCCGGACAGAAGGACGATACAATGAGCAGTTCTTC. Protein: CSARTEGRYNEQFF.

This chain connects TRBV18 to TRBJ2-1; D is uncertain. CDR1 is KGHSH and CDR2 is LQKENI in the germline V gene. The V end lost 3 bases, the J end lost 2 bases, and 8 bases lay between the germline ends. This CDR3 has 14 amino acids. The CDR3 is CASSPQRTYNEQFF. CDR3 in DNA: TGTGCCAGCTCACCTCAGCGCACCTACAATGAGCAGTTCTTC.

The chain uses TRBV19 and TRBJ2-3; D is unclear. Germline V lookup: CDR1 LNHDA, CDR2 SQIVND (reference sequence). Trimming removed 4 bases from V and 6 bases from J, with 17 bases in between. This CDR3 has 15 residues. CDR3 DNA sequence: TGTGCCAGTAGTACGGCGCCGCAGAGTCGTGATACGCAGTATTTT. Its protein product is CASSTAPQSRDTQYF. Supplemented by reference TRBV19 and TRBJ2-3, the full variable domain reads DGGITQSPKYLFRKEGQNVTLSCEQNLNHDAMYWYRQDPGQGLRLIYYSQIVNDFQKGDIAEGYSVSREKKESFPLTVTSAQKNPTAFYLCASSTAPQSRDTQYFGPGTRLTVL.

The chain joins TRBV3-1 to TRBJ2-6; D is undetermined. V was trimmed by 2 bases and J by 0 bases, leaving 5 bases between them. Germline assignment: CDR1 LGHDT and CDR2 YNNKEL (reference sequence). The CDR3 totals 15 residues. The chain's CDR3 is CASSQHHSGANVLTF. In DNA form, the CDR3 reads TGTGCCAGCAGCCAACACCACTCTGGGGCCAACGTCCTGACTTTC. Together with reference TRBV3-1 and TRBJ2-6, the CDR3 gives the full variable domain: DTAVSQTPKYLVTQMGNDKSIKCEQNLGHDTMYWYKQDSKKFLKIMFSYNNKELIINETVPNRFSPKSPDKAHLNLHINSLELGDSAVYFCASSQHHSGANVLTFGAGSRLTVL.

The CDR3 loop is CSAGGQGHQETQYF. The CDR3 nucleotides read TGCAGTGCTGGGGGACAGGGGCATCAAGAGACCCAGTACTTC. J is TRBJ2-5 and V is TRBV20-1; 10 nucleotides match TRBD1. Germline V gene data show CDR1 as DFQATT and CDR2 as SNEGSKA (reference sequence). This CDR3 is 14 amino acids long. V dropped 5 bases and J dropped 2; count of bases not matched to a gene: 5.